These 17 T cell receptor beta chains came from one sample sequenced in a study of T cell responses to AZD1222 COVID-19 vaccine. Generated by immunoSEQ multiplex PCR, the TCRdb table keeps only in-frame clones and is missing some. The repertoire includes approximately 150,000 clones, roughly nine tenths of them detected once, and roughly 3.1% sits in the top ten. Sequences were derived from peripheral blood, sampled on day 0 of AZD1222 vaccination. Receptors originate from an adult in good health.

The CDR3 here is CASSLGQGGRAEAFF. Here the CDR3 DNA reads TGTGCCAGCAGCCTCGGACAGGGAGGAAGGGCTGAAGCTTTCTTT. The chain has TRBV6-5 and TRBJ1-1; 8 nucleotides line up with TRBD1. CDR3 length: 15 amino acids. Unmatched junction bases numbered 12, after V lost 6 bases and J lost 6 bases. Germline V gene lookup returns CDR1 MNHEY and CDR2 SVGAGI.

The gene calls are TRBV12-3 or TRBV12-4 and TRBJ1-2, with a tentative D call TRBD1 (6 bases). This CDR3 is 13 amino acids long. V shed 6 bases and J shed 5 bases, with 13 bases lying between them. Here the CDR3 DNA reads TGTGCCAGCAGACCACAGGGACGGTATGGCTACACCTTC. Protein product: CASRPQGRYGYTF.

This clone has just a few counts. The rearrangement joins TRBV2 to TRBJ1-6, with D hard to call. CDR3 length: 16 residues. Deletions cut 4 bases from V and 4 bases from J, with 14 bases between. Per the germline V gene, CDR1 is SNHLY and CDR2 is FYNNEI. The CDR3 is CASSGQQAVYNSPLHF. DNA of the CDR3: TGTGCCAGCAGTGGCCAGCAAGCGGTTTATAATTCACCCCTCCACTTT.

V and J are TRBV6-5 and TRBJ1-1, with TRBD1 as a possible D gene (6 bases). Trimming cost V 0 bases and J 11 bases, with 13 bases left between them. The CDR3 consists of 13 residues. Germline V gene data show CDR1 as MNHEY and CDR2 as SVGAGI. In DNA form, the CDR3 reads TGTGCCAGCAGTTACTCTGGGACATTTCTGGCTTTCTTT. It is translated as CASSYSGTFLAFF.

The rearrangement joins TRBV7-6 to TRBJ2-7; the match to TRBD1 covers 8 bases. Germline CDR1 SGHVS, CDR2 FNYEAQ. CDR3 size: 16 residues. The V and J ends lost 5 bases and 1 base, in that order; junction bases with no gene match: 10. CDR3 sequence: CASSRRTGTGSYEQYF. DNA for the CDR3: TGTGCCAGCAGCCGAAGGACAGGGACCGGTTCCTACGAGCAGTACTTC.

The chain carries TRBV7-8 and TRBJ1-2; 9 positions agree with TRBD1. The germline CDR1 and CDR2 sequences are SGHVS and FQNEAQ. This CDR3 is built from 15 residues. The ends lost 5 bases at V and 4 bases at J; junction bases unmatched: 8. CDR3 loop: CASSPRTGDRYGYTF. CDR3 in DNA: TGTGCCAGCAGCCCAAGGACAGGGGATCGCTATGGCTACACCTTC. Combining the CDR3 with reference TRBV7-8 and TRBJ1-2 gives the whole variable domain GAGVSQSPRYKVAKRGQDVALRCDPISGHVSLFWYQQALGQGPEFLTYFQNEAQLDKSGLPSDRFFAERPEGSVSTLKIQRTQQEDSAVYLCASSPRTGDRYGYTFGSGTRLTVV.

The chain carries TRBV20-1 and TRBJ1-5; TRBD1 might be the D (5 bases). The CDR3 totals 13 residues. V was shortened by 3 bases and J by 4 bases, with 10 bases between the two germline ends. Germline V lookup: CDR1 DFQATT, CDR2 SNEGSKA (reference sequence). The CDR3 protein is CSASLRENQPQHF. The CDR3 nucleotides are TGCAGTGCTAGTCTCAGGGAGAATCAGCCCCAGCATTTT.

The chain recombines TRBV7-8 with TRBJ2-2, with D perhaps assigned TRBD1 or TRBD2 (7 bases each). Trimming stripped 5 bases from V and 7 bases from J, with 17 bases between. CDR1 and CDR2 from the germline V gene are SGHVS and FQNEAQ. The CDR3 spans 15 residues. Here the CDR3 reads CASSLRGGPGGELFF. The CDR3 DNA sequence: TGTGCCAGCAGCCTCAGGGGGGGGCCTGGCGGGGAGCTGTTTTTT.

This chain joins TRBV19 and TRBJ2-3; D is uncertain. V lost 2 bases to trimming and J lost 5 bases, with 11 bases between them. The CDR3 is 14 residues long. Germline-derived CDR1 and CDR2 are LNHDA and SQIVND (reference sequence). The CDR3 region is CASSIPQLGDTQYF. DNA for the CDR3: TGTGCCAGTAGTATACCCCAACTGGGAGATACGCAGTATTTT.

The chain combines TRBV19 with TRBJ2-4; no definite D call. V was clipped by 0 bases and J by 6 bases, with 6 bases between them. The CDR3 spans 13 residues. Germline CDR1 LNHDA, CDR2 SQIVND (reference sequence). In DNA form, the CDR3 reads TGTGCCAGTAGTATAGAGCCTAGAAACATTCAGTACTTC. This sequence encodes CASSIEPRNIQYF.

The chain couples TRBV3-1 (or the pseudogene TRBV3-2) to TRBJ1-4; D is ambiguous. The V and J ends lost 0 bases and 8 bases respectively, with 16 bases between them. CDR3 length equals 16 residues. Germline CDR1 LGHDT, CDR2 YNNKEL (reference sequence). The CDR3 loop is CASSQDIWDVNEKLFF. The DNA for the CDR3 is TGTGCCAGCAGCCAAGATATTTGGGATGTGAACGAAAAACTGTTTTTT.

The J gene is TRBJ2-2, the V gene TRBV7-9, with no clear D. The CDR3 runs to 14 residues. Germline V lookup: CDR1 SEHNR, CDR2 FQNEAQ (reference sequence). V was pared by 2 bases and J by 6 bases, with 10 bases between. CDR3 protein: CASSLPERPGELFF. For the CDR3, the DNA is TGTGCCAGCAGCTTACCGGAGAGGCCCGGGGAGCTGTTTTTT.

This clone was seen more than once but under ten times. CDR3 amino acids: CASRGTGDYEQYF. The CDR3 bases are TGTGCCAGCAGGGGGACAGGCGATTACGAGCAGTACTTC. The chain carries TRBV12-3 or TRBV12-4 and TRBJ2-7; the match to TRBD1 covers 8 bases. CDR3 length: 13 residues. Trimming took 6 bases from V and 4 from J; bases not matched to a gene: 5.

The V and J genes are TRBV25-1 and TRBJ2-1; D might be TRBD2 (6 bases). The CDR3 consists of 11 residues. V lost 7 bases, J lost 7 bases, and 8 bases lay in between. CDR1 MGHDK and CDR2 SYGVNS come from the germline V gene. DNA of the CDR3: TGTGCCAGCACCGGGGGTAATGAGCAGTTCTTC. Its protein is CASTGGNEQFF.

The gene calls are TRBV5-1 and TRBJ2-2; D perhaps matches TRBD1 (6 bases). Germline V gives CDR1 SGHRS, CDR2 YFSETQ. This CDR3 contains 15 residues. Deletions cut 5 bases from V and 9 bases from J, with 20 bases between. CDR3 in amino acids: CASSSGTHTARELFF. CDR3 nucleotide sequence: TGCGCCAGCAGTTCCGGGACACACACCGCCAGGGAGCTGTTTTTT.

This rearrangement joins TRBV4-3 to TRBJ2-7; 11 positions agree with TRBD1. This CDR3 spans 15 amino acids. In germline, CDR1 is LGHNA, CDR2 YSLEER. Germline trimming cut 1 base from V and 11 bases from J; bases unmatched to any gene: 10. The CDR3 DNA reads as TGCGCCAGCAGCCAAGGGGCTAGGACAGGGGGCGTAGAGTACTTC. Translated, it gives CASSQGARTGGVEYF.

This clone came up once. The chain employs TRBV7-2 and TRBJ2-1; 8 nucleotides align to TRBD1. Germline values: CDR1 SGHTA, CDR2 FQGNSA. The CDR3 has 12 residues. V lost 4 bases, J lost 9 bases, and 2 bases stayed unmatched. The CDR3 DNA is TGTGCCAGCAGCTGGACAGGGAGTGAGCAGTTCTTC. Protein: CASSWTGSEQFF.